The 20 T cell receptor beta chains below come from one sample, sequenced in a study of Graves' ophthalmopathy and Graves' hyperthyroidism (dated by TCRdb to 2016 to 2019). These reads were obtained on an Illumina HiSeq 2000. For repertoire sequencing, the TCR beta CDR3 regions were amplified from RNA transcripts. The first round was an RT-PCR using HTBI primers with the Qiagen OneStep RT-PCR kit, and this first round was followed by a second-round multiplex PCR, then size selection and purification. The public reads were quality trimmed at Q25 with fastp and then assembled into clones with MiXCR by TCRdb, keeping productive beta chains. Identical CDR3 protein sequences are pooled into one entry, listed with their most common genes and DNA. Within this sample are around 400,000 distinct CDR3 sequences, with around a fifth of them counted one time only. The ten largest make up more than 2.5% of the sample.

Sample: peripheral blood. The receptors derive from a woman aged 18-30 years with stable Graves' hyperthyroidism. Donor details come from another sample of the same person, matched by shared clones.

V gene TRBV7-3 combines with J gene TRBJ1-6; TRBD1 is a possible D gene (6 bases). This CDR3 has 16 amino acids. V was cut by 5 bases and J by 7 bases, with 18 bases left in between. CDR1 SGHTA and CDR2 FQGTGA come from the germline V gene. The CDR3 region has the DNA TGTGCCAGCAGCCAACAGGGAGGAAGTCGGAATTCACCCCTCCACTTT. Residues: CASSQQGGSRNSPLHF. Combining the CDR3 with reference TRBV7-3 and TRBJ1-6 gives the whole variable domain GAGVSQTPSNKVTEKGKYVELRCDPISGHTALYWYRQSLGQGPEFLIYFQGTGAADDSGLPNDRFFAVRPEGSVSTLKIQRTERGDSAVYLCASSQQGGSRNSPLHFGNGTRLTVT.

This clonotype was observed at least ten times. V gene TRBV12-3 or TRBV12-4 combines with J gene TRBJ2-7; D unclear. With 2 bases removed from V and 2 bases from J, the gap between germline ends came to 13 bases. The CDR3 is 15 amino acids. DNA of the CDR3: TGTGCCAGCAGTTTATTAGCAGGTGTCCCCTACGAGCAGTACTTC. Encoded protein: CASSLLAGVPYEQYF.

This chain uses TRBV29-1 with TRBJ1-2; 8 bases fit TRBD1. This CDR3 comprises 16 residues. Germline CDR1 reads SQVTM; CDR2 reads ANQGSEA. Trimming cost V 6 bases and J 8 bases; bases outside gene matches: 20. The CDR3 coding sequence is TGCAGCGTCCCCCCCTCGCCCGGGACAGGAAAAGAGGGCTACACCTTC. This codes for CSVPPSPGTGKEGYTF. Based on the CDR3 plus reference TRBV29-1 and TRBJ1-2, the full variable domain is SAVISQKPSRDICQRGTSLTIQCQVDSQVTMMFWYRQQPGQSLTLIATANQGSEATYESGFVIDKFPISRPNLTFSTLTVSNMSPEDSSIYLCSVPPSPGTGKEGYTFGSGTRLTVV.

Only a few counts were recorded for this clonotype. V gene TRBV30 combines with J gene TRBJ1-1, with D tentatively TRBD1 (5 bases). CDR3 size: 17 residues. Germline V CDR1 and CDR2: GTSNPN, SVGIG (reference sequence). The V end was cut by 3 bases, the J end by 5 bases, with 25 bases between. CDR3 amino acids: CAWRVGSQGRNPTEAFF. In nucleotides, the CDR3 is TGTGCCTGGAGAGTGGGTAGCCAGGGACGGAATCCAACTGAAGCTTTCTTT.

This clonotype was detected ten times or more. The chain uses TRBV10-3 and TRBJ2-5; 9 positions agree with TRBD1. Germline V CDR1 and CDR2: ENHRY, SYGVKD. This CDR3 has 13 amino acids. Unmatched junction bases numbered 1, after V lost 4 bases and J lost 4 bases. As DNA, the CDR3 is TGTGCCATCAGTGTGGACAGGGGAGAGACCCAGTACTTC. It codes for CAISVDRGETQYF.

A few counts support this clonotype. The chain uses TRBV6-1 and TRBJ1-6; weak D call: TRBD1 (5 bases). With 7 bases removed from V and 7 bases from J, the gap between germline ends came to 11 bases. The V gene's germline CDR1 is MNHNS and CDR2 SASEGT. The CDR3 length is 13 residues. In DNA, the CDR3 is TGTGCCAGCACCCCAGGGTTAAATTCACCCCTCCACTTT. Translation gives CASTPGLNSPLHF.

This clonotype occurred many times. The chain recombines TRBV3-1 with TRBJ2-2, with unresolved D. V lost 4 bases, J lost 5 bases, and 8 bases lay in between. Germline CDR1 LGHDT, CDR2 YNNKEL (reference sequence). The CDR3 covers 13 residues. The DNA for the CDR3 is TGTGCCAGCAGCCCAGGATGGACCGGGGAGCTGTTTTTT. It specifies CASSPGWTGELFF.

J is TRBJ1-6 and V is TRBV7-2; 7 positions match TRBD1. The J segment lost 3 bases and the V segment lost 0 bases, leaving 2 bases of the junction unmatched. The CDR3 consists of 16 residues. CDR1 is SGHTA and CDR2 is FQGNSA in the germline V gene. CDR3 DNA sequence: TGTGCCAGCAGCTTAGCGGCAGGGGGCTATAATTCACCCCTCCACTTT. This encodes CASSLAAGGYNSPLHF.

The table lists this clonotype with a few counts. The rearrangement joins TRBV6-1 to TRBJ1-2; D is unresolved. The germline CDR1 and CDR2 sequences are MNHNS and SASEGT. The V and J ends lost 3 bases and 5 bases respectively, with 10 bases between them. This CDR3 has 13 amino acids. CDR3 sequence reads: CASSDSGSYGYTF. In DNA, the CDR3 is TGTGCCAGCAGTGATTCGGGGTCGTATGGCTACACCTTC.

This chain links TRBV28 with TRBJ1-1; 7 nucleotides match TRBD1. From germline, CDR1 is MDHEN and CDR2 SYDVKM. The CDR3 covers 20 residues. Germline trimming cut 4 bases from V and 0 bases from J; bases unmatched to any gene: 20. Here the CDR3 DNA reads TGTGCCAGCAGTTCCCCGGGGGGACAGAGCACCAGGTCCCTGAACACTGAAGCTTTCTTT. It encodes CASSSPGGQSTRSLNTEAFF. The full variable domain, completed using reference TRBV28 and TRBJ1-1, is DVKVTQSSRYLVKRTGEKVFLECVQDMDHENMFWYRQDPGLGLRLIYFSYDVKMKEKGDIPEGYSVSREKKERFSLILESASTNQTSMYLCASSSPGGQSTRSLNTEAFFGQGTRLTVV.

This clonotype was seen many times. The genes are TRBV28 and TRBJ2-4; D unclear. V was cut by 4 bases and J by 6 bases, with 10 bases left in between. From germline, CDR1 is MDHEN and CDR2 SYDVKM. The CDR3 consists of 13 residues. The CDR3 reads CASSSPRRNIQYF. The CDR3 DNA follows: TGTGCCAGCAGTTCCCCCCGGCGAAACATTCAGTACTTC.

This clonotype was detected ten times or more. The chain is built from TRBV12-3 or TRBV12-4 and TRBJ1-6; D is uncertain. V was pared by 4 bases and J by 4 bases, with 8 bases between. This CDR3 has 14 amino acids. CDR3 sequence (DNA): TGTGCCAGCAGTTGGGAACGGTATAATTCACCCCTCCACTTT. Protein: CASSWERYNSPLHF.

On this clonotype itself: One base away lies a much larger clone, so this may be a sequencing read error. The chain couples TRBV5-1 to TRBJ2-2; TRBD1 or TRBD2 may be the D gene (6 bases each). V lost 4 bases to trimming and J lost 6 bases, with 10 bases between them. The CDR3 covers 13 residues. Germline V lookup: CDR1 SGHRS, CDR2 YFSETQ. The CDR3 DNA follows: TGCGCCAGCAGCACGGGGGCCTCCGGGGAGCTGTTTTTT. Protein product: CASSTGASGELFF.

This clonotype was detected ten times or more. The chain combines TRBV4-1 with TRBJ1-1; D perhaps matches TRBD1 (5 bases). The CDR3 covers 14 residues. The V end was cut by 3 bases, the J end by 2 bases, with 10 bases between. CDR1 MGHRA and CDR2 YSYEKL come from the germline V gene. CDR3 nucleotide sequence: TGCGCCAGCAGCCAGATGGGACTAAACACTGAAGCTTTCTTT. Translation gives CASSQMGLNTEAFF.

The J gene is TRBJ2-7, the V gene TRBV12-3 or TRBV12-4; tentatively, D is TRBD2 (6 bases). With 7 bases removed from V and 2 bases from J, the gap between germline ends came to 15 bases. The CDR3 runs 14 residues. CDR3 in DNA: TGTGCCAGCACCTTCCCGGGGGAACCCTACGAGCAGTACTTC. Translated, it gives CASTFPGEPYEQYF.

This clonotype has more than one count but fewer than ten. The chain has TRBV2 and TRBJ2-7; tentative D call: TRBD1 (5 bases). The CDR3 length is 14 residues. The ends were cut back, 6 bases at V and 5 bases at J, with 17 bases in the middle. Germline-derived CDR1 and CDR2 are SNHLY and FYNNEI. The CDR3 nucleotides are TGTGCCAGCAGCGCCCAAATCAGGGTAAACGAGCAGTACTTC. This translates into CASSAQIRVNEQYF. Based on the CDR3 plus reference TRBV2 and TRBJ2-7, the full variable domain is EPEVTQTPSHQVTQMGQEVILRCVPISNHLYFYWYRQILGQKVEFLVSFYNNEISEKSEIFDDQFSVERPDGSNFTLKIRSTKLEDSAMYFCASSAQIRVNEQYFGPGTRLTVT.

This clonotype was seen many times. The V and J genes are TRBV27 and TRBJ2-5; 11 nucleotides align to TRBD2. Germline loops: CDR1 MNHEY, CDR2 SMNVEV (reference sequence). The CDR3 spans 17 residues. J gave up 1 base and V 6 bases, and 10 bases lay outside the gene matches. CDR3 sequence reads: CASSNSRLAGTQETQYF. The DNA for the CDR3 is TGTGCCAGCAGCAATAGCAGACTAGCGGGGACCCAAGAGACCCAGTACTTC.

This clonotype was counted ten times or more. The chain carries TRBV2 and TRBJ2-7, with 8 bases lining up with TRBD2. In germline, CDR1 is SNHLY, CDR2 FYNNEI. V was clipped by 4 bases and J by 4 bases; unmatched bases: 0. This CDR3 comprises 12 residues. The DNA for the CDR3 is TGTGCCAGCAGTGGACTAGCGTACGAGCAGTACTTC. Residues: CASSGLAYEQYF.

This clonotype has ten or more counts. CDR3 sequence (DNA): TGTGCCAGCAGTCGGCCAGGGCGTAATTCACCCCTCCACTTT. Its translation is CASSRPGRNSPLHF. The V and J genes are TRBV28 and TRBJ1-6, with D perhaps TRBD1 (5 bases). The ends were cut back, 5 bases at V and 6 bases at J, with 11 bases in the middle. Germline V gene data show CDR1 as MDHEN and CDR2 as SYDVKM. CDR3 size: 14 residues.

In this sample, this clonotype turned up many times. The chain has TRBV20-1 and TRBJ2-7, with a possible D match to TRBD2 (6 bases). This CDR3 is 14 amino acids long. Germline loops: CDR1 DFQATT, CDR2 SNEGSKA (reference sequence). Deletions cut 3 bases from V and 2 bases from J, with 14 bases between. CDR3 nucleotide sequence: TGCAGTGCTAGCGGGCGGGAAAGCACCTACGAGCAGTACTTC. It yields the protein CSASGRESTYEQYF.